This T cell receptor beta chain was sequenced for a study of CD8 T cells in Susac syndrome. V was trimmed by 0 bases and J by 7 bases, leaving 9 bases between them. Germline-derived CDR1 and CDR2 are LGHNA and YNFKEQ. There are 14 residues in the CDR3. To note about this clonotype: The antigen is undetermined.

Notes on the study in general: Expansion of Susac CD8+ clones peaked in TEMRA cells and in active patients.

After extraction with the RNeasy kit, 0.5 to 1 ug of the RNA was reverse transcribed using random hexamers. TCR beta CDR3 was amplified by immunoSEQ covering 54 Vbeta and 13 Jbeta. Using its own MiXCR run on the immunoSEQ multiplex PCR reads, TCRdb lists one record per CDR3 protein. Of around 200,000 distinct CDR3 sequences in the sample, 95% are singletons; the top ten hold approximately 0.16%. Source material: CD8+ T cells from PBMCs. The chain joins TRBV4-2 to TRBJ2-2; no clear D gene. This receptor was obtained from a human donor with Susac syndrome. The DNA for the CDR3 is TGTGCCAGCAGCCAAGATGTGGCCATCGGGGAGCTGTTTTTT. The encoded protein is CASSQDVAIGELFF.